This T cell receptor beta chain was sequenced during a study of neoadjuvant nivolumab and ipilimumab in lung cancer. Trimming cost V 4 bases and J 6 bases, with 10 bases left between them. Germline V gives CDR1 SGHDT, CDR2 YYEEEE. The CDR3 has 12 amino acids. Data came from immunoSEQ multiplex PCR; TCRdb stores just in-frame clones and leaves some out. The table records 24,000 or so clones, around 80% of them present only once. This clone was found a few times. The clonotype originates from an adult with non-small cell lung cancer. The chain uses TRBV5-6 and TRBJ2-5; the D is unclear. The sample here was peripheral blood, taken before neoadjuvant nivolumab, alone or with ipilimumab. The CDR3 DNA reads as TGTGCCAGCAGCAAGGAATTGAAGACCCAGTACTTC. Translated, it gives CASSKELKTQYF.